The rows below give T cell receptor beta chains drawn from one sample of a study of cytomegalovirus exposure and HLA in healthy donors. Some clones are missing from TCRdb's copy, which holds only in-frame ones; the method was immunoSEQ multiplex PCR. The sample includes around 65,000 clones, less than 65% of them seen just once. Source material: PBMCs. All receptors derive from a man aged 30 to 39 in good health and CMV-seronegative. Both conserved end residues are part of each CDR3. The order of the fields is J gene, V gene, CDR3 protein.

>TRBJ2-3|TRBV10-2
CASSETGLSADTQYF
>TRBJ2-7|TRBV29-1
CSVTYFSYEQYF
>TRBJ1-3|TRBV4-1
CASSQEERQRNTIYF
>TRBJ1-5|TRBV4-1
CASSQDQAGPLSQHF
>TRBJ2-3|TRBV28
CASNIFGDTQYF
>TRBJ2-5|TRBV5-6
CASSLELDVTQYF
>TRBJ2-1|TRBV6-5
CASSPPGSWYNEQFF
>TRBJ2-3|TRBV5-1
CASRMNRDTQYF
>TRBJ2-3|TRBV6-1
CAGGGAGIQDTQYF
>TRBJ2-1|TRBV13
CASFSGSSYNEQFF
>TRBJ2-7|TRBV6-1
CASSKSSTGGDEQYF
>TRBJ1-1|TRBV11-2
CASSLFGGTEAFF
>TRBJ1-2|TRBV5-1
CASSQGDYGYTF
>TRBJ2-2|TRBV6-5
CASRRTGGTGELFF